Listed below are T cell receptor beta chains from one sample, sequenced in a study of blood T cell repertoires in COVID-19. Here immunoSEQ multiplex PCR was the method, and the copy in TCRdb shows in-frame clones only, minus some. Among 180,000 or so clones listed, more than 70% were seen once. Sequences were obtained from peripheral blood. The receptors derive from a man aged 35-49 years with active or convalescent COVID-19. Both conserved end residues are part of each CDR3. The D gene is left open where the match is weak. Some rows have no size entry. The others give once, few or many, or a class for an expanded clone.

d_gene	v_gene	j_gene	abundance	CDR3nt	CDR3aa
TRBD1	TRBV19	TRBJ2-7	.	TGTGCCAGTAGTGATAACAGGGGCCCCTACGAGCAGTACTTC	CASSDNRGPYEQYF
.	TRBV7-6	TRBJ1-1	.	TGTGCCAGCAGCTTAGCATCGCGGGGACCCGGGGTCGGTGGGACTGAAGCTTTCTTT	CASSLASRGPGVGGTEAFF
TRBD2	TRBV13	TRBJ2-2	.	TGTGCCAGCAGCCCACGGGGACTAGCGGGGAACACCGGGGAGCTGTTTTTT	CASSPRGLAGNTGELFF
.	TRBV27	TRBJ2-2	.	TGTGCCAGCAGGGACCGGATGGGGGGTGCCACCGGGGAGCTGTTTTTT	CASRDRMGGATGELFF
.	TRBV5-1	TRBJ2-4	once	TGCGCCAGCAGCTTGTCCCCGGGGGTCAGGGCCAAAAACATTCAGTACTTC	CASSLSPGVRAKNIQYF
.	TRBV2	TRBJ2-3	.	TGTGCCAGCGGCTCGACAGTATCTGTTGGTGGTACGCAGTATTTT	CASGSTVSVGGTQYF
TRBD1	TRBV5-4	TRBJ1-6	.	TGTGCCAGCAGCCGCGAGGGACAGGGGTCGACTATAATTCAACCCCTCCACTTT	CASSREGQGSTIIQPLHF
.	TRBV5-6	TRBJ1-1	.	TGTGCCAGCAGCTTCGGGGGGCTAGATGACACTGAAGCTTTCTTT	CASSFGGLDDTEAFF
TRBD1	TRBV27	TRBJ1-1	.	TGTGCCAGTTACAGGGGGCTTGGGAACACTGAAGCTTTCTTT	CASYRGLGNTEAFF
.	TRBV7-8	TRBJ1-2	.	TGTGCCAGCAGTTCCTTAGGCGGGGGAGCTAACTATGGCTACACCTTC	CASSSLGGGANYGYTF
.	TRBV6-5	TRBJ1-2	.	TGTGCCAGCAGTTACTCAGAGGCGCTTAACTATGGCTACACCTTC	CASSYSEALNYGYTF
.	TRBV9	TRBJ1-1	.	TGTGCCAGCAGCTTGGGACTTCGGAACACTGAAGCTTTCTTT	CASSLGLRNTEAFF
TRBD2	TRBV7-9	TRBJ2-3	.	TGTGCCAGCAGCGTAAGCGGGGGAAAAGATACGCAGTATTTT	CASSVSGGKDTQYF
TRBD2	TRBV6-2/TRBV6-3	TRBJ2-7	.	TGTGCCAGCAGTTATCCCACCGGGACTACCACCTACGAGCAGTACTTC	CASSYPTGTTTYEQYF
.	TRBV21-1	TRBJ2-7	.	TGTGCCAGCAGCAAGGACAGGGGGCTTAGGGAGCAGTACTTC	CASSKDRGLREQYF
.	TRBV10-3	TRBJ2-2	.	TGTGCCATCAGTGAGAATCTGAACACCGGGGAGCTGTTTTTT	CAISENLNTGELFF
TRBD2	TRBV5-6	TRBJ2-5	.	TGTGCCAGCAGCAAGGTAGTAGCGGGGGCCAAGGAGACCCAGTACTTC	CASSKVVAGAKETQYF
TRBD1	TRBV6-5	TRBJ1-3	.	TGTGCCAGCACGGGACAGCCAGGCTCTGGAAACACCATATATTTT	CASTGQPGSGNTIYF